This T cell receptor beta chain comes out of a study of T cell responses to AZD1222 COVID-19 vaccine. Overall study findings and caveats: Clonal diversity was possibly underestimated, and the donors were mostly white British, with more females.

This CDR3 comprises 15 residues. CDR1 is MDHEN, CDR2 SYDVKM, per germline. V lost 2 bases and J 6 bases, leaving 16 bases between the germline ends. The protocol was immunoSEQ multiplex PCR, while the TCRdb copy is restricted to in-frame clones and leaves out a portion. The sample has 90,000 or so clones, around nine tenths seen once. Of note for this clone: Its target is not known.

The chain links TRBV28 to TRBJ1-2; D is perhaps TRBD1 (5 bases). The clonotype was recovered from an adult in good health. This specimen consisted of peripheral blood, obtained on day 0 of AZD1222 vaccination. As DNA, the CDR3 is TGTGCCAGCAGTTTAATTCGTGGCTTGGGGGATGGCTACACCTTC. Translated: CASSLIRGLGDGYTF.